Listed below are T cell receptor beta chains from one sample, sequenced in a study of cytomegalovirus exposure and HLA in healthy donors. TCRdb's copy holds only in-frame clones and misses some; the assay was immunoSEQ multiplex PCR. In the table there are around 150,000 clones, 73% of which are singletons. The sample taken for sequencing was PBMCs. These receptors all come from a human donor in good health. Both conserved end residues are part of each CDR3. The order of the fields is V gene, J gene, D gene, clone size, CDR3 protein, CDR3 DNA. A D gene is named only where the DNA matches it firmly. Not every row has a clone size; where given, it reads once, few, many or a size class.

V: TRBV11-2; J: TRBJ2-7; D: .; size: .; CDR3: CASSLGVTGYEQYF; DNA: TGTGCCAGCAGCTTAGGGGTCACAGGGTACGAGCAGTACTTC
V: TRBV7-9; J: TRBJ2-2; D: TRBD1; size: .; CDR3: CASSLNPGGGELFF; DNA: TGTGCCAGCAGCTTAAACCCAGGGGGCGGGGAGCTGTTTTTT
V: TRBV19; J: TRBJ2-7; D: TRBD1; size: .; CDR3: CASSRTGSWYEQYF; DNA: TGTGCCAGTAGCCGGACAGGGTCTTGGTACGAGCAGTACTTC
V: TRBV5-1; J: TRBJ2-1; D: .; size: .; CDR3: CASSLGRGSSYNEQFF; DNA: TGCGCCAGCAGCTTGGGTCGGGGGTCATCCTACAATGAGCAGTTCTTC
V: TRBV28; J: TRBJ1-5; D: .; size: .; CDR3: CASSLTEINQPQHF; DNA: TGTGCCAGCAGTTTAACAGAGATCAATCAGCCCCAGCATTTT
V: TRBV13; J: TRBJ1-1; D: .; size: .; CDR3: CASSVLGGVDTEAFF; DNA: TGTGCCAGCAGCGTCTTGGGGGGTGTGGACACTGAAGCTTTCTTT
V: TRBV5-8; J: TRBJ2-5; D: .; size: .; CDR3: CASSPGKRVRQETQYF; DNA: TGTGCCAGCAGCCCCGGGAAAAGGGTCCGGCAAGAGACCCAGTACTTC
V: TRBV18; J: TRBJ2-2; D: TRBD2; size: .; CDR3: CASSPGLAGGPGGELFF; DNA: TGTGCCAGCTCGCCGGGACTAGCGGGAGGCCCTGGCGGGGAGCTGTTTTTT
V: TRBV10-3; J: TRBJ2-7; D: .; size: .; CDR3: CAISERGVSYEQYF; DNA: TGTGCCATCAGTGAACGGGGAGTCAGCTACGAGCAGTACTTC
V: TRBV5-1; J: TRBJ2-3; D: .; size: .; CDR3: CASSSGLVTDTQYF; DNA: TGCGCCAGCAGCTCTGGACTGGTCACAGATACGCAGTATTTT
V: TRBV19; J: TRBJ2-7; D: TRBD2; size: few; CDR3: CASSMGTSGYEQYF; DNA: TGTGCCAGTAGTATGGGGACTAGCGGCTACGAGCAGTACTTC
V: TRBV7-9; J: TRBJ1-2; D: TRBD1; size: few; CDR3: CASSSRVTSTGADGYTF; DNA: TGTGCCAGCAGCTCGAGGGTGACCTCGACAGGGGCCGATGGCTACACCTTC
V: TRBV2; J: TRBJ2-2; D: .; size: .; CDR3: CASSARGTGELFF; DNA: TGTGCCAGCAGCGCCCGGGGGACCGGGGAGCTGTTTTTT
V: TRBV28; J: TRBJ2-2; D: TRBD2; size: .; CDR3: CASSPGLVPGELFF; DNA: TGTGCCAGCAGTCCCGGACTAGTCCCCGGGGAGCTGTTTTTT
V: TRBV6-1; J: TRBJ1-2; D: .; size: few; CDR3: CASSEASNYGYTF; DNA: TGTGCCAGCAGTGAAGCGAGTAACTATGGCTACACCTTC
V: TRBV5-4; J: TRBJ1-4; D: TRBD1; size: few; CDR3: CASSLGTGPEKLFF; DNA: TGTGCCAGCAGCTTGGGGACAGGGCCTGAAAAACTGTTTTTT
V: TRBV7-3; J: TRBJ2-1; D: TRBD1; size: .; CDR3: CASSLRAGGIHNEQFF; DNA: TGTGCCAGCAGCTTAAGAGCAGGGGGCATACACAATGAGCAGTTCTTC
V: TRBV5-1; J: TRBJ2-7; D: TRBD2; size: .; CDR3: CASSPGTSGRDEQYF; DNA: TGCGCCAGCAGCCCCGGGACTAGCGGGAGGGACGAGCAGTACTTC
V: TRBV29-1; J: TRBJ2-7; D: TRBD1; size: few; CDR3: CSVVPLDRTEQYF; DNA: TGCAGCGTTGTACCCTTGGACAGGACCGAGCAGTACTTC
V: TRBV4-1; J: TRBJ2-7; D: .; size: .; CDR3: CASSQASSYEQYF; DNA: TGCGCCAGCAGCCAAGCCAGCTCCTACGAGCAGTACTTC
V: TRBV28; J: TRBJ1-6; D: .; size: .; CDR3: CASAPFGRAGSPLHF; DNA: TGTGCCAGCGCCCCCTTTGGCAGGGCTGGTTCACCCCTCCACTTT
V: TRBV27; J: TRBJ2-7; D: .; size: .; CDR3: CASSPEGYEQYF; DNA: TGTGCCAGCAGCCCCGAGGGCTACGAGCAGTACTTC
V: TRBV6-5; J: TRBJ1-1; D: .; size: .; CDR3: CASSYSRDNPEAFF; DNA: TGTGCCAGCAGTTACTCACGGGACAACCCTGAAGCTTTCTTT
V: TRBV27; J: TRBJ2-1; D: TRBD2; size: .; CDR3: CASSTRLAGGRHEQFF; DNA: TGTGCCAGCAGTACCCGACTAGCGGGGGGTCGACATGAGCAGTTCTTC
V: TRBV7-9; J: TRBJ2-4; D: .; size: .; CDR3: CASSPPGLAKNIQYF; DNA: TGTGCCAGCAGCCCACCGGGACTAGCCAAAAACATTCAGTACTTC
V: TRBV19; J: TRBJ2-7; D: TRBD1; size: .; CDR3: CAASRGLSYEQYF; DNA: TGTGCCGCATCCAGGGGGCTATCCTACGAGCAGTACTTC
V: TRBV11-2; J: TRBJ2-5; D: .; size: once; CDR3: CASRAWGRAEETQYF; DNA: TGTGCCAGCAGGGCGTGGGGCAGGGCGGAAGAGACCCAGTACTTC
V: TRBV7-8; J: TRBJ2-7; D: TRBD2; size: .; CDR3: CASSRRLAGVEQYF; DNA: TGTGCCAGCAGCCGCCGACTAGCGGGAGTCGAGCAGTACTTC